This TCR beta chain was sequenced in a study of T cell clonality in common variable immunodeficiency. Regarding the study as a whole: Fewer deletions and N-nucleotide insertions were reportedly seen in common variable immunodeficiency TCR beta sequences.

This CDR3 has 15 amino acids. The germline V gene has CDR1 DFQATT and CDR2 SNEGSKA (reference sequence). The junction had 4 bases not matched to a gene; V was cut back by 2 bases and J by 4 bases. Libraries were prepared by immunoSEQ multiplex PCR; TCRdb keeps only in-frame clonotypes and omits some of them. This sample has about 47,000 clones and no singletons, with about 0.68% in the ten largest. This clone was observed many times. Its antigen is currently unknown. The CDR3 is cut off 3 residues early in the read; its end comes from the germline J gene. The origin of this receptor is a person between 18 and 75 years old in good health. The chain joins TRBV20-1 to TRBJ2-2; TRBD2 agrees at 10 bases. What was sequenced was peripheral blood mononuclear cells. The sequenced part of the CDR3 DNA is TGCAGTGCTAGACTAGCGGGAGTCGGCACCGGGGAG. It translates to CSARLAGVGTGE. The full CDR3 sequence reads CSARLAGVGTGELFF.